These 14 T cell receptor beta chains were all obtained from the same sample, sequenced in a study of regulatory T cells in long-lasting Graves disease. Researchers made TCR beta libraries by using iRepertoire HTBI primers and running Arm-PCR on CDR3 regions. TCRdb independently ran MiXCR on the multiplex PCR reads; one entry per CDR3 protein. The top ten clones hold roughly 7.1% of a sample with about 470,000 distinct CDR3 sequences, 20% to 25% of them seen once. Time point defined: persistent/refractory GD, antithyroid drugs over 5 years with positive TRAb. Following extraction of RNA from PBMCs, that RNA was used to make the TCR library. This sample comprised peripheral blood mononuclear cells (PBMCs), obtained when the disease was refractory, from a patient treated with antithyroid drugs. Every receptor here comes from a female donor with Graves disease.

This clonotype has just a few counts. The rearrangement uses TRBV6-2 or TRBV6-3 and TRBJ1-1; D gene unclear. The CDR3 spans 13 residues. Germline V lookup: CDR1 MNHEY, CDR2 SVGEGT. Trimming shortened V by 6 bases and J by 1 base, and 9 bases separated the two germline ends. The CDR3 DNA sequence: TGTGCCAGCAGCCGAATGGGGAACACTGAAGCTTTCTTT. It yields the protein CASSRMGNTEAFF.

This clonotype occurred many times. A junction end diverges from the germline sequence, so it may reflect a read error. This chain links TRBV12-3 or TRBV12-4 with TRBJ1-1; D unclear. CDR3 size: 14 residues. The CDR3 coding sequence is TGTGCCAGCAGTTCTGAGGAATCGGAGAAATTACCAAGATTC. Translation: CASSSEESEKLPRF.

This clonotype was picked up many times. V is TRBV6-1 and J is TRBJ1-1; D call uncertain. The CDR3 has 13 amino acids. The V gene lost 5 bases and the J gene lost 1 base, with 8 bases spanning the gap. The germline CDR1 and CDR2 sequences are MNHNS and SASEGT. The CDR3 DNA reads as TGTGCCAGCAGTACCCCGACGAACACTGAAGCTTTCTTT. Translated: CASSTPTNTEAFF.

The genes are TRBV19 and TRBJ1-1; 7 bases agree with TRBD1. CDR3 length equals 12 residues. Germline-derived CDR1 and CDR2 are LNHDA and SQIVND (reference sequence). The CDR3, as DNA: TGTGCAGTGGGACAGCGGTTAGACGAAGCTTTCTTT. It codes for CAVGQRLDEAFF.

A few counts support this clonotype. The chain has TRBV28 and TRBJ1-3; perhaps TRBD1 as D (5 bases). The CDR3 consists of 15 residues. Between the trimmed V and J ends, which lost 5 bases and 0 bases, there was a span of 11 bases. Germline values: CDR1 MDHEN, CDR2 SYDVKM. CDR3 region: CASSVGTDSGNTIYF. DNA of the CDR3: TGTGCCAGCAGTGTCGGGACTGACTCTGGAAACACCATATATTTT.

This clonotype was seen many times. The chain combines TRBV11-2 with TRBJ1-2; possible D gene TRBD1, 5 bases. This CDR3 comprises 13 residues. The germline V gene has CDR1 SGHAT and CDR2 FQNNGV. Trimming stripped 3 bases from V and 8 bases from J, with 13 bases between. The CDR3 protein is CASSLGPFLGYTF. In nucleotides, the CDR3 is TGTGCCAGCAGCTTGGGGCCCTTCCTGGGCTACACCTTC.

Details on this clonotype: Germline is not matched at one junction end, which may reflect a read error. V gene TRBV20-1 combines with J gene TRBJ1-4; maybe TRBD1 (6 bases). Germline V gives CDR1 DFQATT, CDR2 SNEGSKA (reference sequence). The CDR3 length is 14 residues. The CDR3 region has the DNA TGCAGTGCTAGAGGGGGGGCAACTAATGAAGAACTGTTTTTT. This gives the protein CSARGGATNEELFF.

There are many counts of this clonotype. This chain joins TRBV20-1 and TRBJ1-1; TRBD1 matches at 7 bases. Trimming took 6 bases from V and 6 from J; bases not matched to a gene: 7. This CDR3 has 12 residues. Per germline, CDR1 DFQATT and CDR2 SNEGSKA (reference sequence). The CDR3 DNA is TGCAGTGCGATGGACAGGTTATCTGAAGCTTTCTTT. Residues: CSAMDRLSEAFF.

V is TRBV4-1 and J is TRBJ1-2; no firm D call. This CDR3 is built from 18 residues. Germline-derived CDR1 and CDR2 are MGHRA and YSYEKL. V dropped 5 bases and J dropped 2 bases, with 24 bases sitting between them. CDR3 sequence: CASSGKKRHPNTNYGYTF. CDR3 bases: TGCGCCAGCAGCGGAAAGAAGCGGCACCCAAACACAAACTATGGCTACACCTTC.

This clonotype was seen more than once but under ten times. The CDR3 DNA sequence: TGCGCCAGCAGGACGGGAGGTGCGAGTGAGCAGTTCTTC. Translated, it gives CASRTGGASEQFF. The chain carries TRBV5-1 and TRBJ2-1, with 7 bases aligning to TRBD2. The germline V gene has CDR1 SGHRS and CDR2 YFSETQ. The CDR3 contains 13 residues. Trimming removed 5 bases from V and 9 bases from J; junction bases left unmatched: 8.

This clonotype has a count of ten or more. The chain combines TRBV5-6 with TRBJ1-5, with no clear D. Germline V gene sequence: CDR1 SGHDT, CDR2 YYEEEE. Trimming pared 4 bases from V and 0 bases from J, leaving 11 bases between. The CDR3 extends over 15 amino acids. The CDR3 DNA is TGTGCCAGCAGCCCTGGACCGAATAGCAATCAGCCCCAGCATTTT. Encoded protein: CASSPGPNSNQPQHF.

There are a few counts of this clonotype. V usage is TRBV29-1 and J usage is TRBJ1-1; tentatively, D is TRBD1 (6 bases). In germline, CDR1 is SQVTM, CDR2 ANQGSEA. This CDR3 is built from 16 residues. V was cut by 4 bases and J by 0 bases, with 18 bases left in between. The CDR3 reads CSVVVYSGQLNTEAFF. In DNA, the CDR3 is TGCAGCGTTGTAGTCTACTCGGGACAACTGAACACTGAAGCTTTCTTT.

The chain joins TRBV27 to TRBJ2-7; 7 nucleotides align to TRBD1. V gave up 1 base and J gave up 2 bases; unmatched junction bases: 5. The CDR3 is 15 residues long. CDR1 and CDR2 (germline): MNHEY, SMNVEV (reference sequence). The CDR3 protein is CASSLLTGNPYEQYF. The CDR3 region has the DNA TGTGCCAGCAGTTTATTGACAGGGAACCCCTACGAGCAGTACTTC.

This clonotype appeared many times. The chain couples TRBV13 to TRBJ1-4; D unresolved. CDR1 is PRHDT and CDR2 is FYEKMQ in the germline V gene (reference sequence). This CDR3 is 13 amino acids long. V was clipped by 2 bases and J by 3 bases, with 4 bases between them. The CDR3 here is CASSLYSNEKLFF. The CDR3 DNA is TGTGCCAGCAGCTTATATTCTAATGAAAAACTGTTTTTT.